This T cell receptor beta chain derives from a study of blood T cell repertoires in COVID-19. Profiled with immunoSEQ multiplex PCR; TCRdb holds only in-frame clones, not every one. This table has roughly 420,000 clones, around 89% appearing once. This CDR3 has 15 amino acids. The V gene's germline CDR1 is LGHDT and CDR2 YNNKEL (reference sequence). Unmatched junction bases numbered 4, after V lost 3 bases and J lost 7 bases. The TCR originated in a woman under 40 with acute COVID-19. The sequencing sample was made of PBMCs or T cells enriched from blood (not recorded which). The chain couples TRBV3-1 (or the pseudogene TRBV3-2) to TRBJ1-6, with 9 bases identical to TRBD1. CDR3 DNA sequence: TGTGCCAGCAGCCACCATGGACAGGGGAATTCACCCCTCCACTTT. This sequence encodes CASSHHGQGNSPLHF.